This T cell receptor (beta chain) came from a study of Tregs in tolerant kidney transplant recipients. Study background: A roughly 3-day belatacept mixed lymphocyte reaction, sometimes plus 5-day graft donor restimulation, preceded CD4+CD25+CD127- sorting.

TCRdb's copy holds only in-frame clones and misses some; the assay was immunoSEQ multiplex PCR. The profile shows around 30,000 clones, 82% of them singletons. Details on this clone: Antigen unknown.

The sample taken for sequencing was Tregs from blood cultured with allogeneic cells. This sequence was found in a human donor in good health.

The CDR3 here is CASSPQKTGDTEAFF. CDR3 nucleotide sequence: TGTGCCAGCAGCCCACAGAAGACAGGGGACACTGAAGCTTTCTTT. The chain employs TRBV7-9 and TRBJ1-1; 8 nucleotides align to TRBD1. The V gene end was trimmed by 5 bases and the J gene end by 3 bases; junction bases not matched to a gene: 8. The CDR3 runs to 15 residues. The V gene's germline CDR1 is SEHNR and CDR2 FQNEAQ (reference sequence).